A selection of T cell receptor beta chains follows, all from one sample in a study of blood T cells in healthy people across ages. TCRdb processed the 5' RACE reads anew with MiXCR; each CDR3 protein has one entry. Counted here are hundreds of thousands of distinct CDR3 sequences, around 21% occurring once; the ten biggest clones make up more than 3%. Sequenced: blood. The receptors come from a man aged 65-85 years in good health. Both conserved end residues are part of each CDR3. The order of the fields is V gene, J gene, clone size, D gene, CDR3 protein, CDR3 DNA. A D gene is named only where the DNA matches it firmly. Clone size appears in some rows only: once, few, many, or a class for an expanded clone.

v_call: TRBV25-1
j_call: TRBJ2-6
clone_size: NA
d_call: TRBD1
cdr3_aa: CASSASGTGLMGANVLTF
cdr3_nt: TGTGCCAGCAGTGCCTCCGGGACAGGGTTGATGGGGGCCAACGTCCTGACTTTC

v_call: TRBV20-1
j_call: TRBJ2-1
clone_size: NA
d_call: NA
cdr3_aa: CSASGTDNEQFF
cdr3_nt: TGCAGTGCTAGCGGGACCGACAATGAGCAGTTCTTC

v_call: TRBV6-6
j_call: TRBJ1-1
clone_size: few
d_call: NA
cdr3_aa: CASNSDLLGGTEAFF
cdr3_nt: TGTGCCAGCAATTCAGACCTTTTAGGGGGCACTGAAGCTTTCTTT

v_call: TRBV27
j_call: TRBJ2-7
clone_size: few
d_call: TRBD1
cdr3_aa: CASSSGQGLRGEQYF
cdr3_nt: TGTGCCAGCAGTTCCGGACAGGGGCTTCGGGGCGAGCAGTACTTC

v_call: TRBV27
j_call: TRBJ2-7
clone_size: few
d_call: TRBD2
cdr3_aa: CASSLPHSGSYEQYF
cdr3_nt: TGTGCCAGCAGTTTGCCCCACAGCGGGAGCTACGAGCAGTACTTC

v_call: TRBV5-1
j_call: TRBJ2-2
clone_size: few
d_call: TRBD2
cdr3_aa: CASSLTSGRTGGELFF
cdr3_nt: TGCGCCAGCAGCTTAACTAGCGGGAGGACTGGCGGGGAGCTGTTTTTT

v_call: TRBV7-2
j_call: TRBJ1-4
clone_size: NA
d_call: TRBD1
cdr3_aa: CASSPGTGTEKLFF
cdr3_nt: TGTGCCAGCAGCCCCGGGACAGGTACCGAAAAACTGTTTTTT

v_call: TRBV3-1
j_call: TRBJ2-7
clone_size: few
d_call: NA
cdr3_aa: CASSPGLESEQYF
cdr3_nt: TGTGCCAGCAGCCCTGGTCTGGAGTCCGAGCAGTACTTC

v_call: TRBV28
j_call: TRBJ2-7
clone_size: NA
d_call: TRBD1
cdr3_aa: CASSLDRGRYEQYF
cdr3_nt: TGTGCCAGCAGTTTGGACAGGGGGAGATACGAGCAGTACTTC

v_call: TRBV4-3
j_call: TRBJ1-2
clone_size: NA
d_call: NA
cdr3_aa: CASSQDRAELYGYTF
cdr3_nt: TGCGCCAGCAGCCAAGATCGTGCGGAACTCTATGGCTACACCTTC

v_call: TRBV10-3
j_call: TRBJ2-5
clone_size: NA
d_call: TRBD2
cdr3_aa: CAISEPTSGNRGEQYF
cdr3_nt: TGTGCCATCAGTGAGCCGACTAGCGGGAATAGAGGGGAGCAGTACTTC

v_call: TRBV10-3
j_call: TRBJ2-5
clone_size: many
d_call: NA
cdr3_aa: CAISERETQYF
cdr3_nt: TGTGCCATCAGTGAGCGTGAGACTCAGTACTTC

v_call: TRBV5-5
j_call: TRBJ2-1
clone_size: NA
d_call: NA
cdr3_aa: CASSLDHGGHNEQFF
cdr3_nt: TGTGCCAGCAGCTTGGACCACGGGGGTCACAATGAGCAGTTCTTC

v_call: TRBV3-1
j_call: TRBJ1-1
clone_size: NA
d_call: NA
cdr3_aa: CASSQDRTNTEAFF
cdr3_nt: TGTGCCAGCAGCCAAGACAGGACGAACACTGAAGCTTTCTTT

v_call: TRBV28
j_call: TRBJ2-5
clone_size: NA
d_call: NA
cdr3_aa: CASRSQGGGETQYF
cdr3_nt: TGTGCCAGCAGATCACAGGGAGGTGGAGAGACCCAGTACTTC